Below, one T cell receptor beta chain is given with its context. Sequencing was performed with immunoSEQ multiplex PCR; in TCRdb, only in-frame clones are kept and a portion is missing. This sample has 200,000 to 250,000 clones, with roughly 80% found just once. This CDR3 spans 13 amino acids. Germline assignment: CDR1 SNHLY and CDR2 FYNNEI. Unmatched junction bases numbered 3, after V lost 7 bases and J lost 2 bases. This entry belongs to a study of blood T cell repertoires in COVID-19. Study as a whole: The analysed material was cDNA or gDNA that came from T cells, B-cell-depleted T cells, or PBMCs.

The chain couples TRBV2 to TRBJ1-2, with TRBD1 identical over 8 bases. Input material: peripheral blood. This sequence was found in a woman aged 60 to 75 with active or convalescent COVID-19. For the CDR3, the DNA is TGTGCCAGCAAGGACAGGGCCAACTATGGCTACACCTTC. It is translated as CASKDRANYGYTF.